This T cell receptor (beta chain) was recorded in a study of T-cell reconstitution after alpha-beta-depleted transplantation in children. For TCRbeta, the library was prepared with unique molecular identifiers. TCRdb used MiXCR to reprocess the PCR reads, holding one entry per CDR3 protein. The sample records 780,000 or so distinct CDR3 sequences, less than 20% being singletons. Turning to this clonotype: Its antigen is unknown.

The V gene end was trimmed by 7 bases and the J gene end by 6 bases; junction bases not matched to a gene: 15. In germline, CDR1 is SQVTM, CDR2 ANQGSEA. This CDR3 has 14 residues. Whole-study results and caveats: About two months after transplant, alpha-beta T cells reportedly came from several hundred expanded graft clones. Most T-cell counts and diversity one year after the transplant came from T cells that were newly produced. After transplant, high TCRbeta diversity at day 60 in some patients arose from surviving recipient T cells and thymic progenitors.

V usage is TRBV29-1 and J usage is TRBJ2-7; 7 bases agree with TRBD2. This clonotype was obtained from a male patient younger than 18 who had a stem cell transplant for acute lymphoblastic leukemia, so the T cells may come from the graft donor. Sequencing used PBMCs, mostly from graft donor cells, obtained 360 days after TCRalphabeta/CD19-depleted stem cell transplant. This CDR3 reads CSARDQVSGGEQYF. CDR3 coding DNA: TGCAGCGCCAGAGACCAAGTCTCGGGGGGCGAGCAGTACTTC.